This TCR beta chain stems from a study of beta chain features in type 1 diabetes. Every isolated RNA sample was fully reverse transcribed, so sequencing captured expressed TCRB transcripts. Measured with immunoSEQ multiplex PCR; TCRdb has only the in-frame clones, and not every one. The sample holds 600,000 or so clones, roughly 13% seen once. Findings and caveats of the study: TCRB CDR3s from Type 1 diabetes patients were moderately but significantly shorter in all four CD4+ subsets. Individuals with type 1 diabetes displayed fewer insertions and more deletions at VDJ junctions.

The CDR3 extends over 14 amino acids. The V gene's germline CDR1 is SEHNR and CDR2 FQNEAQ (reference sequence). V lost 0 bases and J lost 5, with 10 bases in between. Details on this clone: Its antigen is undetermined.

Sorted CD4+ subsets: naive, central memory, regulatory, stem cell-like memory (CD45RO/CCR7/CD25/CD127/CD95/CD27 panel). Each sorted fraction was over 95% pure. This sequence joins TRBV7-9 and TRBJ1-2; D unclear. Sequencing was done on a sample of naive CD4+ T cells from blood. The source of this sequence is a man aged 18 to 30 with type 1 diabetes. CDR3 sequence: CASSLARLSYGYTF. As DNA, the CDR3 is TGTGCCAGCAGCTTAGCGAGACTTTCTTATGGCTACACCTTC.